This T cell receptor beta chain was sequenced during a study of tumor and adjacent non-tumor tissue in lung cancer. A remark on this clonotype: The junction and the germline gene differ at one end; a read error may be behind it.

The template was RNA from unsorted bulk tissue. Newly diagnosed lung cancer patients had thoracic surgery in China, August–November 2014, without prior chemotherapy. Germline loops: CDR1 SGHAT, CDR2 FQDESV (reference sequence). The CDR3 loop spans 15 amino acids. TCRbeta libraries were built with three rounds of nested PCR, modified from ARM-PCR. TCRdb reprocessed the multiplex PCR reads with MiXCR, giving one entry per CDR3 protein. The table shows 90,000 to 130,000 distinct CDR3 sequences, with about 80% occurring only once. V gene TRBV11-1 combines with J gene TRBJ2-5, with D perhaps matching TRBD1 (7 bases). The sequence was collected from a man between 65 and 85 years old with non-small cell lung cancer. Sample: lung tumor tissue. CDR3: CASSLNEVRGETQYF. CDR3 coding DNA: TGTGCCAGCAGCCTAAACGAAGTCAGGGGGGAGACCCAGTATTTC.